The rows below give T cell receptor beta chains drawn from one sample of a study of molecular identifiers for immune sequencing clone quantification. TCRdb re-analysed the PCR reads in MiXCR, keeping a single row per CDR3 protein. This sample has 80,000 to 95,000 distinct CDR3 sequences, with under 20% found just once. Sequencing input: naive CD8+ T cells from blood, with Jurkat cell RNA spiked in. The receptors were gathered from a human donor in good health. Some libraries in this study had Jurkat cell RNA spiked in. The CDR3 runs from the conserved cysteine through the conserved F or W. The order of the fields is clone size, D gene, J gene, V gene, CDR3 protein, CDR3 DNA. A D gene is named only where the DNA matches it firmly. Size is stated for part of the rows, as once, few or many counts, or as a class when the clone is expanded.

.,.,TRBJ2-7,TRBV6-6,CASSYSRDESTYEQYF,TGTGCCAGCAGTTACAGTCGAGATGAGAGTACCTACGAGCAGTACTTC
.,.,TRBJ2-7,TRBV5-5,CASMYAGNEQYF,TGTGCCAGCATGTACGCCGGAAACGAGCAGTACTTC
many,.,TRBJ2-7,TRBV3-1,CASSQDGRYEQYF,TGTGCCAGCAGCCAAGATGGGCGGTACGAGCAGTACTTC
many,TRBD1,TRBJ2-2,TRBV6-2/TRBV6-3,CASSVQGFLGELFF,TGTGCCAGCAGCGTACAGGGGTTCTTGGGGGAGCTGTTTTTT
many,.,TRBJ2-7,TRBV19,CASSSHYEQYF,TGTGCCAGTAGTTCCCATTACGAGCAGTACTTC
many,.,TRBJ2-7,TRBV6-2/TRBV6-3,CASSLSETSYNEQYF,TGTGCCAGCTCCCTATCGGAAACATCATACAACGAGCAGTACTTC
many,.,TRBJ2-3,TRBV28,CASSLDFPDTQYF,TGTGCCAGCAGTTTGGACTTTCCAGATACGCAGTATTTT
few,.,TRBJ2-1,TRBV20-1,CSARDLGNEQFF,TGCAGTGCTAGAGATCTGGGCAATGAGCAGTTCTTC
many,.,TRBJ2-7,TRBV5-1,CASSLVGLEQYF,TGCGCCAGCAGCTTGGTTGGGCTCGAGCAGTACTTC
.,.,TRBJ2-1,TRBV6-2/TRBV6-3,CASSLTYGRGLLNEQFF,TGTGCCAGCAGCCTTACGTACGGGCGAGGGCTGCTGAATGAGCAGTTCTTC
many,.,TRBJ1-1,TRBV30,CAWSGTVNTEAFF,TGTGCCTGGAGCGGGACGGTGAACACTGAAGCTTTCTTT
.,TRBD2,TRBJ2-7,TRBV7-9,CASSLTTSGNEQYF,TGCGCCAGCAGCTTAACGACAAGCGGGAACGAGCAGTACTTC
.,TRBD2,TRBJ2-1,TRBV4-3,CASSPSERDGCDEQFF,TGCGCCAGCAGCCCAAGTGAGCGGGATGGATGTGATGAGCAGTTCTTC
many,.,TRBJ2-7,TRBV10-3,CAISESGYEQYF,TGTGCCATCAGTGAGTCGGGCTACGAGCAGTACTTC
.,TRBD2,TRBJ2-3,TRBV4-3,CASSQDGGGADTQYF,TGCGCCAGCAGCCAAGATGGCGGGGGGGCAGATACGCAGTATTTT
few,TRBD1,TRBJ2-7,TRBV27,CASRDRGLMEQYF,TGTGCCAGCCGGGACAGGGGGCTTATGGAGCAGTACTTC
many,.,TRBJ2-3,TRBV2,CASSEGPSMDTQYF,TGTGCCAGCAGTGAAGGACCTAGTATGGATACGCAGTATTTT
many,.,TRBJ1-4,TRBV25-1,CASKSPRYGATNEKLFF,TGTGCCAGCAAATCCCCCCGATACGGAGCAACTAATGAAAAACTGTTTTTT
many,.,TRBJ1-1,TRBV6-5,CASSYGGGGTEAFF,TGTGCCAGCAGTTATGGCGGGGGGGGCACTGAAGCTTTCTTT
many,.,TRBJ2-1,TRBV24-1,CATSDSVARSLYNEQFF,TGTGCCACCAGTGACTCCGTCGCGCGGAGCTTATACAATGAGCAGTTCTTC
few,.,TRBJ1-3,TRBV5-1,CASSLTSTADLSGNTIYF,TGCGCCAGCAGCTTGACTTCCACAGCGGACCTCTCTGGAAACACCATATATTTT
.,TRBD2,TRBJ2-3,TRBV12-3/TRBV12-4,CASSLHGGTQCF,TGTGCCAGCAGTCTTCACGGGGGGACGCAGTGTTTT
many,TRBD2,TRBJ2-5,TRBV5-4,CASSWGGLAGVGETQYF,TGTGCCAGCAGCTGGGGCGGGCTAGCGGGAGTTGGTGAGACCCAGTACTTC
many,TRBD1,TRBJ2-5,TRBV11-2,CASSSTSTGDETQYF,TGTGCCAGCAGCTCAACATCGACAGGGGATGAGACCCAGTACTTC
many,.,TRBJ2-3,TRBV6-5,CASSSMQGADTQYF,TGTGCCAGCAGTTCAATGCAGGGAGCAGATACGCAGTATTTT
many,TRBD2,TRBJ2-2,TRBV24-1,CATSLLAGGPVAGELFF,TGTGCCACCAGTCTACTAGCGGGGGGGCCGGTCGCCGGGGAGCTGTTTTTT
many,.,TRBJ2-7,TRBV5-1,CASSSNQEYSYEQYF,TGCGCCAGCAGCTCGAACCAGGAGTACTCCTACGAGCAGTACTTC
many,TRBD1,TRBJ2-7,TRBV25-1,CASRDTGAYEQYF,TGTGCCAGCAGAGACACAGGGGCCTACGAGCAGTACTTC
many,TRBD2,TRBJ2-1,TRBV6-5,CASSYLAGHYNEQFF,TGTGCCAGCAGTTACCTAGCGGGGCACTACAATGAGCAGTTCTTC
many,TRBD1,TRBJ2-7,TRBV12-3/TRBV12-4,CASSPGQLSSYEQYF,TGTGCCAGCAGCCCGGGACAGTTAAGCTCCTACGAGCAGTACTTC
many,TRBD2,TRBJ2-3,TRBV5-8,CASSLGWRTSASTDTQYF,TGTGCCAGCAGCTTGGGTTGGCGGACTAGTGCGAGCACAGATACGCAGTATTTT
many,.,TRBJ2-7,TRBV2,CASSKGGGAYEQYF,TGTGCCAGCAGCAAAGGGGGGGGGGCCTACGAGCAGTACTTC
many,TRBD2,TRBJ2-5,TRBV11-2,CASRSGGPETQYF,TGTGCCAGCAGATCGGGGGGGCCAGAGACCCAGTACTTC
many,TRBD2,TRBJ2-3,TRBV4-2,CASSQDLGGRASRDTQYF,TGTGCCAGCAGCCAAGATCTTGGCGGGAGGGCCTCAAGGGATACGCAGTATTTT
many,TRBD1,TRBJ1-2,TRBV4-3,CASSQEDRAGGYTF,TGCGCCAGCAGCCAAGAGGACAGGGCCGGCGGCTACACCTTC
many,TRBD2,TRBJ2-3,TRBV4-1,CASSRGLAASTDTQYF,TGCGCCAGCAGCCGGGGACTAGCGGCTTCCACAGATACGCAGTATTTT
many,TRBD1,TRBJ1-4,TRBV4-1,CASSQEISPGTGEEKLFF,TGCGCCAGCAGCCAGGAAATTTCACCGGGGACAGGCGAAGAAAAACTGTTTTTT
many,.,TRBJ1-5,TRBV28,CASSLFRESNQPQHF,TGTGCCAGCAGTTTATTCAGGGAGAGCAATCAGCCCCAGCATTTT
.,.,TRBJ2-5,TRBV29-1,CSVQDGSYQETQYF,TGCAGCGTTCAAGACGGGTCTTACCAGGAGACCCAGTACTTC
many,.,TRBJ2-3,TRBV29-1,CSVVLVAASTDTQYF,TGCAGCGTTGTACTTGTGGCAGCTAGCACAGATACGCAGTATTTT
many,TRBD1,TRBJ2-7,TRBV20-1,CSAGGTGSWEQYF,TGCAGTGCTGGGGGGACAGGGTCATGGGAGCAGTACTTC
many,TRBD1,TRBJ1-6,TRBV7-9,CASSSKSQGANSPLHF,TGTGCCAGCAGCTCGAAATCGCAGGGGGCAAATTCACCCCTCCACTTT
many,.,TRBJ2-5,TRBV7-9,CASSSTGEETQYF,TGTGCCAGCAGCTCGACAGGAGAAGAGACCCAGTACTTC
many,.,TRBJ2-3,TRBV7-9,CASSLVAGDTQYF,TGTGCCAGCAGCTTAGTGGCGGGAGATACGCAGTATTTT
many,.,TRBJ1-1,TRBV5-4,CASSQGGPEAFF,TGTGCCAGCAGCCAAGGCGGGCCTGAAGCTTTCTTT
once,.,TRBJ2-3,TRBV24-1,CATSSGRTDTQYF,TGTGCCACCAGCTCGGGGCGCACAGATACGCAGTATTTT
many,.,TRBJ2-1,TRBV6-4,CASSDVAGAHYNEQFF,TGTGCCAGCAGTGACGTTGCGGGCGCCCACTACAATGAGCAGTTCTTC
many,.,TRBJ2-3,TRBV27,CASSLQAPTDTQYF,TGTGCCAGCAGTTTACAGGCACCCACAGATACGCAGTATTTT
many,.,TRBJ2-2,TRBV7-8,CASSPHSGSGNTGELFF,TGTGCCAGCAGCCCACACTCTGGGTCAGGGAACACCGGGGAGCTGTTTTTT
many,TRBD2,TRBJ2-7,TRBV7-6,CASSLATSGVPYEQYF,TGTGCCAGCAGCTTAGCCACTAGCGGGGTTCCCTACGAGCAGTACTTC
many,.,TRBJ2-5,TRBV2,CASSDASARVETQYF,TGTGCCAGCAGTGACGCTAGCGCCCGAGTAGAGACCCAGTACTTC
many,.,TRBJ2-5,TRBV5-1,CASSFDTNGGETQYF,TGCGCCAGCAGCTTCGACACTAACGGGGGAGAGACCCAGTACTTC
.,TRBD1,TRBJ2-7,TRBV7-2,CASSSRDRSLYEQYF,TGTGCCAGCAGCTCCCGGGACAGGAGTCTGTACGAGCAGTACTTC
few,.,TRBJ2-7,TRBV7-9,CASSPNRWDELYF,TGTGCCAGCAGCCCGAATCGGTGGGACGAGCTGTACTTC
many,.,TRBJ1-5,TRBV6-1,CASSELRSVNQPQHF,TGTGCCAGCAGTGAACTTCGAAGTGTCAATCAGCCCCAGCATTTT
.,.,TRBJ1-1,TRBV7-6,CASSLLGAGYTEAFF,TGCGCCAGCAGCTTATTGGGAGCCGGGTACACTGAAGCTTTCTTT